This T cell receptor (beta chain) stems from a study of regulatory T cells in long-lasting Graves disease (dated by TCRdb to the early 2020s). For context, the study as a whole: Persistent Graves' disease was defined as antithyroid drug treatment for over 5 years with persistently positive TSH receptor autoantibodies. A total of roughly 33 samples underwent TCR sequencing: some 13 from persistent and some 20 from newly diagnosed Graves' disease patients. On average, persistent Graves' disease patients in the clinical cohort had been on antithyroid drugs for about 10.3 years. The study took place in China and was registered as a clinical trial. Patients with persistent Graves' disease were compared with patients with newly diagnosed Graves' disease using TCR sequencing and RNA sequencing of peripheral blood. Beyond this particular receptor, the publication reports: As a limitation, the authors acknowledged that the small sample size may reduce accuracy. More public clonotypes were shared among persistent patients (approximately 3,000) than among newly diagnosed patients (966). Persistent disease showed preferential use of TRBV28, TRBJ1-2 and TRBJ2-5, whereas newly diagnosed disease favored TRBV20-1 and TRBJ2-1. Peripheral blood alone was examined, since thyroid tissue, which constituted the primary lesion, could not be accessed. Sequencing and analysis were limited to the TCR beta chain. Lower TCR Shannon entropy and fewer highly expanded clones were observed in persistent Graves' disease patients than in newly diagnosed patients, which suggested clonal expansion.

CDR1 and CDR2 (LNHDA, SQIVND) derive from the germline V gene (reference sequence). V and J are truncated by 7 bases and 1 base respectively, leaving an intervening sequence of 13 bases. From cysteine to phenylalanine, the CDR3 is 14 amino acids long. This entry keeps only the CDR3 DNA: 42 bases, framed from base 1. This specimen's time point label, interpreted: persistent/refractory GD, antithyroid drugs over 5 years with positive TRAb. For both TCR sequencing and RNA sequencing, RNA was extracted from PBMCs in TRIzol. Graves' disease was diagnosed according to American Thyroid Association guidelines. The patients came from an endocrinology department in Xi'an, China. Each patient gave around 9.2 milliliters of peripheral blood, collected in an EDTA anticoagulant tube. Ficoll Paque Plus density gradient separation was used to isolate PBMCs, and no additional T cell sorting was done. An Agilent 2100 Bioanalyzer and agarose gel were used to check RNA quality, and a NanoDrop 2000 was used to measure RNA concentration.

The library was obtained by multiplex PCR. TCRdb shows the sequencer as Illumina HiSeq 4000. TCR beta libraries were built with iRepertoire HTBI primers and Arm-PCR amplification of CDR3 regions. Before sequencing, the PCR products underwent gel purification. From the authors' description of their analysis: Gene usage analysis of CDR3 amino acid clonotypes used the roughly 60 TRBV and 14 TRBJ segments found across samples. Filtered high-quality paired reads were merged into contigs using COPE and FqMerger. BLAST was used to align contigs to IMGT TRBV, TRBD and TRBJ reference genes, and CDR3 was defined according to IMGT. Any clonotype with a frequency above 0.1% was classified as a highly expanded clone. Shannon entropy was used to measure repertoire diversity, and the Gini coefficient was used to measure V-J evenness. Clonotypes shared by more than one individual were considered public. The public reads were quality trimmed at Q25 with fastp and then assembled into clones with MiXCR by TCRdb, keeping productive beta chains. Rows are combined by CDR3 protein, so each entry shows the most common genes and DNA. It is TCRdb's table, rather than the study itself, that gives the V and J calls and clone size. Counted in this sample were approximately 470,000 distinct CDR3 sequences; roughly 20% of them appeared once. The top ten constitute over 7.5% of the sample.

Notes on this clonotype: Its specific antigen is unknown. Base qualities are not recorded, but no much larger clone differs from it by a single base.

Recombination connected TRBV19 to TRBJ2-5, and possibly TRBD1, on 6 matching bases. The clonotype comes from a female donor with Graves disease. Sequences were derived from peripheral blood mononuclear cells (PBMCs), sampled when the disease was refractory, from a patient treated with antithyroid drugs. The DNA reads as follows: TGTGCCAGTAAACAGTGGGGGCCCCAAGAGACCCAGTACTTC. The encoded protein is CASKQWGPQETQYF.